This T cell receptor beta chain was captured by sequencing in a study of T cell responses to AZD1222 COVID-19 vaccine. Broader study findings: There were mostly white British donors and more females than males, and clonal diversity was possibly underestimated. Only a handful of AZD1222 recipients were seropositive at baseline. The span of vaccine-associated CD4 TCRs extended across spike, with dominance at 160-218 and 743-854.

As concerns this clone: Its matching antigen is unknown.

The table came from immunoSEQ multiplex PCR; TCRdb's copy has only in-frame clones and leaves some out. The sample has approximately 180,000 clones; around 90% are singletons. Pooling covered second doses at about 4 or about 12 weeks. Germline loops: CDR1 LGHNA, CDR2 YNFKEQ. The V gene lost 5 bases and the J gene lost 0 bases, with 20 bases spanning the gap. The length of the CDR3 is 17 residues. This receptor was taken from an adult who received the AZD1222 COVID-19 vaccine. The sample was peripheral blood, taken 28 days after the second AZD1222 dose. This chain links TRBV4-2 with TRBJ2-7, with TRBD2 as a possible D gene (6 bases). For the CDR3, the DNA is TGTGCCAGCAGCTCCCGTGATAAGGGAGGCCCCTCCTACGAGCAGTACTTC. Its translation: CASSSRDKGGPSYEQYF.